The clone carrying this T cell receptor beta chain was counted only a few times. Antigen unknown. It was with 60 Vbeta and 13 Jbeta primers that the PCR ran. Method: immunoSEQ multiplex PCR; TCRdb's copy keeps in-frame clones and lacks some. The profile shows roughly 150,000 clones, roughly 64% of them singletons. The data derive from a study of cytomegalovirus exposure and HLA in healthy donors. General study results and limits: Later, TCR association rates were found to vary by HLA locus, highest for DRB1 and lowest for HLA-C. Sequencing had likely introduced a cluster of highly shared sequence variants as an artifact. Rarity held for most TCR sequences, but there were some public TCRs that occurred in many donors.

The germline V gene encodes CDR1 MNHNS and CDR2 SASEGT. V was shortened by 5 bases and J by 3 bases, with 11 bases between the two germline ends. CDR3 length: 13 residues. The sequence was obtained from a woman aged 25 to 39 in good health and CMV-seropositive. Source material: PBMCs. The chain recombines TRBV6-1 with TRBJ2-7; D is unclear. The CDR3 nucleotides are TGTGCCAGCAGTCCCTCTAATTACTACGAGCAGTACTTC. Translating gives CASSPSNYYEQYF.